These T cell receptor beta chains were read from a single sample in a study of shared clonotypes between healthy human individuals. The table came from immunoSEQ multiplex PCR; TCRdb's copy has only in-frame clones and leaves some out. The sample records 550,000 to 750,000 clones, 92% being singletons. Sequenced material: naive CD8+ T cells sorted from blood. All receptors come from a young man in good health. Both conserved end residues are part of each CDR3. A D gene is named only where the DNA matches it firmly. Some rows mark clone size as missing; the rest say once, few, many or name a class of expanded clone.

>TRBV21-1|NA|NA|TRBJ2-7
TGTGCCAGCAGCAAACCCCAGGGGTACTTC
CASSKPQGYF
>TRBV7-9|NA|TRBD1|TRBJ2-7
TGTGCCAGCAGCTTAGTAGGGGGCTCCGTTTTCAACGAGCAGTACTTC
CASSLVGGSVFNEQYF
>TRBV19|NA|NA|TRBJ2-7
TGTGCCAGTAGTATCGGGACGAACTCCTACGAGCAGTACTTC
CASSIGTNSYEQYF
>TRBV6-1|NA|NA|TRBJ1-2
TGTGCCAGCAGTGAAGGCCCCGGGATACTATTGTTTAACTATGGCTACACCTTC
CASSEGPGILLFNYGYTF
>TRBV14|NA|TRBD2|TRBJ2-7
TGTGCCAGCAGTCCGGGACTAGCGCCTTACGAGCAGTACTTC
CASSPGLAPYEQYF
>TRBV18|NA|NA|TRBJ2-1
TGTGCCAGCTCACCACGGACCTTCGCGACGGTCTCCCCATACAATGAGCAGTTCTTC
CASSPRTFATVSPYNEQFF
>TRBV9|NA|NA|TRBJ2-1
TGTGCCAGCAGCGTGGCCCGAAGCTCCTACAATGAGCAGTTCTTC
CASSVARSSYNEQFF
>TRBV28|few|TRBD1|TRBJ1-5
TGTGCCAGCAGTTTCGAGACAGGGGGCGCGCTCGATCAGCCCCAGCATTTT
CASSFETGGALDQPQHF
>TRBV29-1|few|NA|TRBJ2-3
TGCAGCGTTGAAGATCCTGGGGATACGCAGTATTTT
CSVEDPGDTQYF
>TRBV7-9|NA|NA|TRBJ2-7
TGTGCCAGCAGCCCGGGGACTTCCGAGGCCTACGAGCAGTACTTC
CASSPGTSEAYEQYF
>TRBV19|NA|TRBD2|TRBJ2-7
TGTGCCAGTAGTATGACTAGCGGTGCCTACGAGCAGTACTTC
CASSMTSGAYEQYF
>TRBV29-1|NA|NA|TRBJ2-7
TGCAGCGTTGGAAGGGACGACCCCTACGAGCAGTACTTC
CSVGRDDPYEQYF
>TRBV27|NA|TRBD1|TRBJ2-7
TGTGCCAGCAGTTACTCCGGGACAGTCGATACCTACGAGCAGTACTTC
CASSYSGTVDTYEQYF
>TRBV4-1|NA|NA|TRBJ1-1
TGCGCCAGCAGCCAAGCCACAGCCTGGGGCACTGAAGCTTTCTTT
CASSQATAWGTEAFF
>TRBV21-1|NA|NA|TRBJ2-1
TGTGCCAGCAGCAAAGAGGAGCCTGGACAGCCGAAATACAATGAGCAGTTCTTC
CASSKEEPGQPKYNEQFF
>TRBV4-1|once|NA|TRBJ2-3
TGCGCCAGCAGCCAAGGGGGGCCAGATACGCAGTATTTT
CASSQGGPDTQYF
>TRBV27|NA|NA|TRBJ2-7
TGTGCCAGCAGTTCCCCGAAGGGTGTTAGCTCCTACGAGCAGTACTTC
CASSSPKGVSSYEQYF
>TRBV7-9|NA|TRBD2|TRBJ2-7
TGTGCCAGCAGCATAGCGGGAGTTAGTTACGAGCAGTACTTC
CASSIAGVSYEQYF
>TRBV11-2|once|NA|TRBJ2-7
TGTGCCAGCAGCTTAGAGGGGGTCTACGAGCAGTACTTC
CASSLEGVYEQYF
>TRBV28|NA|NA|TRBJ1-5
TGTGCCAGCAGTTTGCCAGGGAATCAGCCCCAGCATTTT
CASSLPGNQPQHF
>TRBV5-1|NA|NA|TRBJ2-1
TGCGCCAGCAGTTATCAAGGGACTTGGCAGTTCTTC
CASSYQGTWQFF
>TRBV29-1|NA|TRBD2|TRBJ2-5
TGCAGCGTTGAAGAGGGACTAGTCAGTCTCGAGACCCAGTACTTC
CSVEEGLVSLETQYF
>TRBV6-5|NA|NA|TRBJ2-5
TGTGCCAGCAGTTACTCGGAGGAGACCCAGTACTTC
CASSYSEETQYF
>TRBV19|NA|TRBD2|TRBJ2-1
TGTGCCAGTAGTAGCCAGGTGGGGACTAGGAGGAATGAGCAGTTCTTC
CASSSQVGTRRNEQFF
>TRBV28|NA|TRBD1|TRBJ2-3
TGTGCCAGCAGTTTACCAAGGAGGGGGCGAGTCTCGGGACAGGGTAGAACAGATACGCAGTATTTT
CASSLPRRGRVSGQGRTDTQYF
>TRBV7-9|NA|TRBD1|TRBJ2-1
TGTGCCAGCAGCTCCACCGGGACAGGGGGACTCAATGAGCAGTTCTTC
CASSSTGTGGLNEQFF
>TRBV10-2|many|NA|TRBJ2-7
TGCGCCAGCAGTGCCGGGATCTACGAGCAGTACTTC
CASSAGIYEQYF
>TRBV29-1|NA|TRBD1|TRBJ2-7
TGCAGCGTGGTACTCCGGGACAGAGCCTCCTACGAGCAGTACTTC
CSVVLRDRASYEQYF
>TRBV10-3|NA|NA|TRBJ2-7
TGTGCCATCAGTGTTGGGCATTCCTACGAGCAGTACTTC
CAISVGHSYEQYF
>TRBV6-6|NA|NA|TRBJ2-7
TGTGCCAGCAGCTACGCCTACGAGCAGTACTTC
CASSYAYEQYF
>TRBV7-9|NA|NA|TRBJ1-5
TGTGCCAGCAGCCTCGGACAGCAGAATCAGCCCCAGCATTTT
CASSLGQQNQPQHF
>TRBV6-6|NA|TRBD2|TRBJ2-1
TGTGCCAGCAGTTACTCTGGGCTAGCGGTAAACAATGAGCAGTTCTTC
CASSYSGLAVNNEQFF
>TRBV14|NA|TRBD2|TRBJ2-1
TGTGCCAGCAGCCGCTTGACTAGCGGGAGCCACAATGAGCAGTTCTTC
CASSRLTSGSHNEQFF
>TRBV6-1|NA|NA|TRBJ1-3
TGTGCCAGCATGGAAGTTAATGGAAACACCATATATTTT
CASMEVNGNTIYF
>TRBV6-5|NA|NA|TRBJ1-2
TGTGCCAGCAGTTACTCAGATGGTCCAGGGGTTGGCTACACCTTC
CASSYSDGPGVGYTF
>TRBV4-1|NA|NA|TRBJ2-1
TGCGCCAGCAGCCATCTAACGAGCTCCTACAATGAGCAGTTCTTC
CASSHLTSSYNEQFF
>TRBV28|NA|NA|TRBJ1-5
TGTGCCAGCAGCTCCTTGGGGACTAATCAGCCCCAGCATTTT
CASSSLGTNQPQHF
>TRBV6-9|NA|TRBD1|TRBJ2-2
TGTGCCAGGCAGAACCGGGACAGAACCGGGGAGCTGTTTTTT
CARQNRDRTGELFF
>TRBV15|NA|TRBD1|TRBJ2-7
TGTGCCACCAGCCCACGGGACAGATCCTACGAGCAGTACTTC
CATSPRDRSYEQYF
>TRBV6-6|NA|NA|TRBJ2-1
TGTGCCAGCAGTTACTTGGGGTCGAGTAGCCATGAGCAGTTCTTC
CASSYLGSSSHEQFF
>TRBV6-6|NA|NA|TRBJ2-1
TGTGCCATCCACGAGGACAATGAGCAGTTCTTC
CAIHEDNEQFF
>TRBV30|NA|TRBD1|TRBJ2-7
TGTGCCTGGAGTTGGGGACAGGGGAGGGGAGAGCAGTACTTC
CAWSWGQGRGEQYF
>TRBV28|once|NA|TRBJ1-4
TGTGCCAGCTTTAACGGAAAACTGTTTTTT
CASFNGKLFF
>TRBV27|NA|NA|TRBJ2-7
TGTGCCAGCACCTCGCAGGGTCCCCAAGCCTACGAGCAGTACTTC
CASTSQGPQAYEQYF
>TRBV28|NA|NA|TRBJ1-1
TGTGCCAGCAGTTTTCGGGTGAACACTGAAGCTTTCTTT
CASSFRVNTEAFF
>TRBV11-2|NA|NA|TRBJ2-3
TGTGCCAGCAGCTTAGTACCGACAGATACGCAGTATTTT
CASSLVPTDTQYF
>TRBV5-6|once|TRBD1|TRBJ1-4
TGTGCCAGCAGCTTGTACAGGGGAGCAACTAATGAAAAACTGTTTTTT
CASSLYRGATNEKLFF
>TRBV5-4|NA|NA|TRBJ2-3
TGTGCCAGCAGCTTCGGGAGTGAGAGCACAGATACGCAGTATTTT
CASSFGSESTDTQYF
>TRBV5-1|NA|NA|TRBJ1-4
TGCGCCAGCAGCTTGGAGTTCGCTGGGGCAGGTGAAAAACTGTTTTTT
CASSLEFAGAGEKLFF
>TRBV27|NA|TRBD2|TRBJ2-1
TGTGCCAGCAGTGAACTAGCGGGCAATGAGCAGTTCTTC
CASSELAGNEQFF
>TRBV9|NA|TRBD1|TRBJ2-6
TGTGCCAGCAGCCTCTGGACAGGCCCCTCTGGGGCCAACGTCCTGACTTTC
CASSLWTGPSGANVLTF
>TRBV13|many|TRBD2|TRBJ2-5
TGTGCCAGCAGCTTAGGCTATGGACTAGCGGGAGCCATAGAGACCCAGTACTTC
CASSLGYGLAGAIETQYF
>TRBV15|NA|NA|TRBJ1-2
TGTGCCACCAGCAGAGACGTTAGGGACACTATCTTTTCTAACTATGGCTACACCTTC
CATSRDVRDTIFSNYGYTF
>TRBV28|once|NA|TRBJ2-7
TGTGCCAGCAGTTTAGACGGGAGAAACTCCTACGAGCAGTACTTC
CASSLDGRNSYEQYF